This T cell receptor (beta chain) is drawn from a study of T cell repertoires in cytomegalovirus infection. Study overall: Both recently identified HLA-C-restricted and well-studied HLA-B-restricted CMV epitopes were used in the study. Both a matching HLA type and CMV infection were indicated by public TCR beta signatures. Study-wide points: Clonotypes of TCR beta that were HLA-C-restricted and CMV-specific dominated the ex vivo response.

A note on this clonotype: Its antigen remains unknown.

TCRdb fed the reads into MiXCR, producing one record per CDR3 protein. The sample consists of about 920,000 distinct CDR3 sequences, 31% of them appearing once. From germline, CDR1 is MNHNS and CDR2 SASEGT. The CDR3 spans 15 residues. Trimming pared 0 bases from V and 3 bases from J, leaving 12 bases between. This sample comprised cultured CD8+ T cells from PBMCs, obtained from culture after CMV antigen stimulation. The source of this sequence is a human donor in good health (CMV status not recorded). Some clones in this sample may be carry-over from other donors' samples. This chain links TRBV6-1 with TRBJ2-7; no reliable D call. The CDR3 coding sequence is TGTGCCAGCAGTGAAGCGGGTAGCCCTCTCTACGAGCAGTACTTC. Translation: CASSEAGSPLYEQYF.